This entry concerns a single T cell receptor (beta chain). Its antigen target is currently unknown. One base away there is no much larger clone; base qualities are not given. The method was the immunoSEQ multiplex PCR assay. For the multiplex PCR, a mixture combining 60 forward primers for TCR Vbeta segments and 13 reverse primers for TCR Jbeta segments was used. The CDR3 region of rearranged TCR beta genes was amplified from genomic DNA by a multiplex PCR assay. The Illumina HiSeq System was used to sequence the amplified TCR beta libraries as 87-base-pair reads. As for how the authors treated the data: Across the 600 to 700 repertoires, a later analysis counted roughly 77 million unique TCR beta chains, approximately 12 million of which were shared by at least two donors. Raw reads were error-corrected and collapsed into unique sequences by a nearest-neighbor algorithm in which closely related sequences were merged to remove PCR and sequencing errors. Alignment of CDR3 sequences to IMGT reference sequences was used to assign V, D and J gene segments. For a sequence to be retained, at least a six-nucleotide match to both a V gene segment and a J gene segment was required. Rearrangements were called productive when the CDR3 lacked stop codons and stayed in frame with V and J; all others were non-productive. CDR3 was defined according to IMGT convention as the region running from the second conserved V-encoded cysteine to the conserved J-encoded phenylalanine. Sequences without an unambiguous match to a single V gene segment were excluded from the earlier analysis of about 600 of the donors. In an earlier analysis of roughly 500 of the donors, V segments were called functional above 56.7% productive rearrangements and were called segregating when the between-donor standard deviation exceeded 5%. A statistical classification framework was built for diagnosing cytomegalovirus status from the catalog of TCR beta chain sequences. In a later analysis, TCR nucleotide sequences were compared against IMGT/GENE-DB human TR gene sequences so that V and J genes could be assigned. Using the TCRdist pipeline, a later analysis assigned CDR3 sequences along with most-parsimonious VDJ recombination scenarios. In a later analysis, each TCR beta chain was defined by its CDR3 amino acid sequence together with its V-gene family, and reads lacking a unique V-gene family were excluded. As a way to deal with suspected cross-contamination and a sequencing artifact, a later analysis dropped over 550 nucleotide sequences that were highly shared and had low generation probability. For each public chain, a later analysis derived a clonal expansion index from normalized ranks of inferred template counts within each repertoire. Generation probabilities in a later analysis came from a VDJ recombination model fitted to out-of-frame rearrangements, and those results were checked against IGoR. In a later analysis, TCR-TCR, TCR-HLA and TCR-CMV co-occurrence was scored with hypergeometric tests, and a repertoire-size bias correction was applied to TCR pairs. To estimate false discovery rates, a later analysis permuted the HLA or CMV assignments 20 times. In a later analysis, co-occurring TCRs were grouped using DBSCAN, and TCRdist sequence similarity was added for clustering within HLA-allele-positive subsets. For co-occurrence clustering, repertoires with fewer than 30,000 or more than 120,000 public chains were excluded, along with four or five repertoires with anomalous nucleotide sharing. What TCRdb holds here is the immuneACCESS table cut down to in-frame rearrangements. Part of the clones is not present; checked against another copy, under half of the missing clones reflect an unresolved V gene, and the others are unexplained. V and J calls plus clone size are reproduced from that table; the DNA served to infer D and trimming. For this sample the table gives about 110,000 clones, of which about 72% were detected only once. The ten largest clones capture approximately 2% of the sample.

The cohort consisted of 650 to 700 healthy bone marrow donors. At the time of sampling, all cohort members were nominally healthy, though unrecorded immune exposures were likely present. The donor was CMV seronegative and was included in the group of a few hundred seronegative cohort members. A peripheral blood sample was collected from each donor, and TCR beta sequencing was performed on peripheral blood mononuclear cells. Genomic DNA extraction from the blood cell samples was performed with the Qiagen DNeasy Blood Extraction Kit. This sample is part of a study of cytomegalovirus exposure and HLA in healthy donors (dated by TCRdb to 2017 to 2019). For the study in its entirety: An earlier analysis of some 550 of the donors reported approximately 270 Gb of sequence data and approximately 110 million unique TCR beta sequences from some 180 million T cells. An early release that covered roughly 600 HLA-typed donors contained about 300 gigabases of sequencing data and 65 million to 100 million unique TCR sequences. The genetic ancestry cluster associated with self-reported Caucasian donors included 81% of the roughly 400 genotyped donors. The study was designed to test whether signatures of past pathogen exposure could be identified by cataloging public T cell receptors. The study profiled the T cell repertoires of under 850 subjects by immunosequencing and related them to cytomegalovirus serostatus. Besides the first cohort of around 700 subjects, a separate validation cohort made up of 90 to 150 different subjects was used. High-throughput TCR immunosequencing, statistical association of individual TCRs with disease status, and machine learning were combined to predict cytomegalovirus infection status. To study patterns of TCR occurrence, a later analysis re-analyzed previously published TCR beta repertoires from 700 or so donors and added high-resolution HLA genotyping. In the later analysis, no new phenotypic data were used to find candidate immune exposures; instead, reliance was placed on TCR beta sequences and their occurrence across donors. To decide whether each TCR beta V gene segment behaved as functional or pseudogenic, an earlier analysis of approximately 600 of the donors relied on high-throughput TCR beta sequencing. Donor age, sex, ethnicity and CMV serostatus were compiled together with the repertoire data. A later genetic analysis took genome-wide SNP genotypes for about 65% of the 666 donors and used that subset as a discovery cohort. Every discovery cohort repertoire had been produced on one sequencing platform. Class I and class II HLA loci were covered by the typing at four-digit resolution. The number of typed donors differed by locus: about 629-640 for A, B, C, DRB1 and DQB1; approximately 540 for DQA1; approximately 600 for DPA1; and around 450 for DPB1. Roughly 5 DR-DQ haplotypes were handled as single units for association and clustering because linkage in the cohort was strong. On average, around 200,000 unique TCR beta nucleotide sequences were sequenced per donor among about 400 genotyped donors of the cohort, with roughly 18% of those sequences being non-productive. What the study reported, not specific to this receptor: A later genetic analysis reported fewer N-insertions in productive TCRs among donors in an Asian-associated ancestry cluster than the roughly 650-donor mean. The cohort was sequenced for TCR beta chains only, and without alpha or paired-chain data the features that could be detected were limited. In an earlier analysis of some 640 of the donors, most TCR beta V segments were observed in productive rearrangements about 87% or about 30% of the time, broadly matching IMGT annotations. A later genetic analysis associated a missense DCLRE1C variant with V-gene and J-gene trimming of TCR beta chains, and an independent cohort replicated the association. Sequencing depth was assumed to be roughly uniform across donors in the presence/absence analyses, though that assumption may not hold. Compared with equally common non-associated chains, HLA-associated TCR beta chains in a later analysis were more clonally expanded and had lower generation probabilities. In a later analysis, 16,951 TCR beta sequences were associated with specific HLA alleles at a false discovery rate of 0.05. A later analysis reported that several top co-occurrence clusters appeared linked to parvovirus B19, influenza, CMV and Epstein-Barr virus. When HLA alleles, especially DR and DQ, strongly co-occurred, attributing TCR associations to individual alleles was difficult. Linkage disequilibrium might explain the correlated functional status among segregating V segments, but an unknown experimental factor could not be ruled out. According to a later analysis, TCR association rates differed among HLA loci, with DRB1 alleles showing the most associated TCRs and HLA-C alleles showing the fewest. A later analysis found that most CMV-associated TCR beta chains appeared HLA-restricted, with HLA associations seemingly driven largely by CMV exposure. A further reported finding was that TCR beta sequences accurately predicted the HLA-A and HLA-B alleles for most subjects in the first cohort. Roughly 17 rarely observed V segments, including chromosome 9 orphons, were excluded from the earlier analysis of several hundred of the donors because counts were too low. HLA typing was unavailable for some donors at each locus, so association tests used only the typed subset. The classifier was reported to diagnose cytomegalovirus status with high specificity and sensitivity in both the original cohort and the validation cohort. Some IMGT-functional V segments, including TRBV6-2 and TRBV6-3, could not be distinguished by the 87-base-pair reads and were therefore excluded. For the cohort, immune exposure information was limited to CMV serostatus. In vitro tests confirmed that a few of the cytomegalovirus-associated TCR beta chains recognize cytomegalovirus antigens. A group of highly shared sequence variants was considered likely to be a technical artifact of the sequencing pipeline. The study listed 164 TCR beta chains as associated with cytomegalovirus. Most TCR sequences were observed very rarely across donors, whereas some public TCRs were present in many individuals. The authors suggested that the approach could potentially be extended to other disease states and immunological phenotypes.

Taken from cysteine to phenylalanine, the CDR3 has 16 residues. Only CDR3 DNA remains: 48 bases, in frame from the first base. Trimming takes 0 bases from V and 1 base from J, and the germline ends sit 13 bases apart. The germline V gene encodes CDR1 SGHAT and CDR2 FQNNGV. The specimen sequenced was PBMCs. The V gene is TRBV11-2 and the J gene is TRBJ2-7, and TRBD1 may be the D gene, going by 5 matching bases. This sequence originates from a man aged 18 to 30 in good health and CMV-seronegative. The CDR3 is CASSLEGAVVSYEQYF. Read as DNA, the sequence is TGTGCCAGCAGCTTAGAAGGGGCCGTTGTTTCCTACGAGCAGTACTTC. The CDR3, completed at both ends by the reference TRBV11-2 and TRBJ2-7 genes, gives the full variable domain EAGVAQSPRYKIIEKRQSVAFWCNPISGHATLYWYQQILGQGPKLLIQFQNNGVVDDSQLPKDRFSAERLKGVDSTLKIQPAKLEDSAVYLCASSLEGAVVSYEQYFGPGTRLTVT.